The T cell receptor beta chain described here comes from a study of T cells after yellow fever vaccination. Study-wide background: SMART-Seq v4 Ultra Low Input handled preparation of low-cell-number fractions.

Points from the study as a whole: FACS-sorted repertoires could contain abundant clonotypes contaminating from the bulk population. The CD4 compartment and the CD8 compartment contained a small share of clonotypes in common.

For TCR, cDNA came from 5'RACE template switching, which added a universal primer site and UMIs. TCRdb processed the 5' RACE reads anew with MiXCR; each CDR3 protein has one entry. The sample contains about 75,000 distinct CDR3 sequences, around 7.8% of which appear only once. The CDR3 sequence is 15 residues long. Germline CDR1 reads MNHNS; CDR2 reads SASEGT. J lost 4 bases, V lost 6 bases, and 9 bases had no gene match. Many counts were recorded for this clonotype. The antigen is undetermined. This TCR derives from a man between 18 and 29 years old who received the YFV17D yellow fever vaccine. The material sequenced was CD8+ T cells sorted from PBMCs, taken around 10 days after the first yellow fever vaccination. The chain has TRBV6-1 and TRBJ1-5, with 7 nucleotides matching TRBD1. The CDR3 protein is CASSPGTALNQPQHF. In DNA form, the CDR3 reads TGTGCCAGCAGCCCCGGGACAGCCTTGAATCAGCCCCAGCATTTT.